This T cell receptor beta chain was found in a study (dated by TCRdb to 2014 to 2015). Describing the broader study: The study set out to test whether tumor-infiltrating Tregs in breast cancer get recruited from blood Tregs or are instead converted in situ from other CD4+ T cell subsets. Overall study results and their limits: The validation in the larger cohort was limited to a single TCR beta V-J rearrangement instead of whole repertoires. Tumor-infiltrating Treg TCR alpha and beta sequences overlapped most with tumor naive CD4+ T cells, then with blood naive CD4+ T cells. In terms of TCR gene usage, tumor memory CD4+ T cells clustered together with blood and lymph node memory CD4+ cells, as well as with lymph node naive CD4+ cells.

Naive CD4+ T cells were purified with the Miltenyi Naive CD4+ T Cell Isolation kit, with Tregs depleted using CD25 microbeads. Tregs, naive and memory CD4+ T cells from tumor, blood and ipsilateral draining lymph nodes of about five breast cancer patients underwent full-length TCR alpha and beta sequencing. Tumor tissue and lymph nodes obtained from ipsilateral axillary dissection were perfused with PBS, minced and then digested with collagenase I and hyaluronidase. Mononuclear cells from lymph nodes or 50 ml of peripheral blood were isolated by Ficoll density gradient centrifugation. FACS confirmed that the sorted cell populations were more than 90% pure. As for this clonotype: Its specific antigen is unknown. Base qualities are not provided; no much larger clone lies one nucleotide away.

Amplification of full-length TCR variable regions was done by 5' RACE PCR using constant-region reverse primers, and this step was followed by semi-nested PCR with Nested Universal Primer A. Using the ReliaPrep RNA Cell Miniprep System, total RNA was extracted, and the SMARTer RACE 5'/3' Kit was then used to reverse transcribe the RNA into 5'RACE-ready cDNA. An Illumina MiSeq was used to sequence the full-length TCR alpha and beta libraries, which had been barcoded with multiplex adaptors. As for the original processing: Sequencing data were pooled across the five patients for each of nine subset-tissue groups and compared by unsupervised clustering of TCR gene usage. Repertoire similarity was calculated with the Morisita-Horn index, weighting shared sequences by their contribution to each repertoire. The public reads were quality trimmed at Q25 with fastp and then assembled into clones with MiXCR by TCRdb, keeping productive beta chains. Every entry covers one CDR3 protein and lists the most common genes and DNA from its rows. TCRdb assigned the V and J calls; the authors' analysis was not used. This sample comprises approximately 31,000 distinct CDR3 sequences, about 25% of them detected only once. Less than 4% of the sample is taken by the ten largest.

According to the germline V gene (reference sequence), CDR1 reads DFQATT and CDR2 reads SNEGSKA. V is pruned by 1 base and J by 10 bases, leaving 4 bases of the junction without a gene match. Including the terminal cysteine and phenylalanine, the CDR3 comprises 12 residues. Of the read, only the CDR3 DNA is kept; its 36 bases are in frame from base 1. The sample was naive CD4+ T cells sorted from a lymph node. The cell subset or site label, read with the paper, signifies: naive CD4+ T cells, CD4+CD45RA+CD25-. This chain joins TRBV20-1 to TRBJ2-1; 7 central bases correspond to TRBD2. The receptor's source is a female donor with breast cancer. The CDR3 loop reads CSARVGGREQFF. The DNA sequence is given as TGCAGTGCTAGAGTGGGCGGGAGAGAGCAGTTCTTC.